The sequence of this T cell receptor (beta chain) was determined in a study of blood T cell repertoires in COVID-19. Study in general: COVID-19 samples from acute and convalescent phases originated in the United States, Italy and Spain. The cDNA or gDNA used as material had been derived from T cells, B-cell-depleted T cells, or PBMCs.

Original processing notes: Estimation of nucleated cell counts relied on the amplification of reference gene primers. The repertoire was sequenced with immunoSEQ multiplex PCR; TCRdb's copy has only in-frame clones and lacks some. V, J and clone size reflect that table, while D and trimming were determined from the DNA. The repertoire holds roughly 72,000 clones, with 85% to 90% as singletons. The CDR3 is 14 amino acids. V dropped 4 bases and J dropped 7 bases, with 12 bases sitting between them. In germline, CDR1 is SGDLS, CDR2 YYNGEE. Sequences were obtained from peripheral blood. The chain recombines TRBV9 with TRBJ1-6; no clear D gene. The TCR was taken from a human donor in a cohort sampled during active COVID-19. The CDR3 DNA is TGTGCCAGCAGCCCAGAAGACTTCAATTCACCCCTCCACTTT. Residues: CASSPEDFNSPLHF.